The present T cell receptor (beta chain) was sequenced within a study of T cell responses to AZD1222 COVID-19 vaccine (dated by TCRdb to the early 2020s). Regarding the study in general: Because spike-specific TCR depth and breadth did not differ between the two schedules, AZD1222 recipients who got a second dose at roughly 4 weeks were pooled with those who got a second dose at roughly 12 weeks. Trial participants were enrolled by age into subgroups of 18-55, 56-69 and 70-plus years, and around 150, 28 and 57 TCR-sequenced participants, respectively, were included in these subgroups. A total of more than 230 trial participants underwent TCR sequencing, of whom 207 received two doses of AZD1222 and roughly 25 received two doses of the MenACWY control vaccine. Study-level results and caveats: The 56-69-year group was small, and its depth increase did not reach significance, likely because of low power. Reportedly, close to half of the unique spike-specific TCRs recognized epitopes lying outside the regions that are mutated in the B.1.351 and B.1.1.7 variants. A significant rise in spike-specific TCR breadth and depth was observed after two AZD1222 doses relative to day 0 and relative to MenACWY recipients. The vaccine-associated CD4 TCRs covered the entire spike protein, and the dominant responses fell in regions 160-218 and 743-854. Conclusions about previously exposed vaccinees were limited because only a handful of AZD1222 recipients were SARS-CoV-2 seropositive at baseline. Participants were mostly white British, with more females than males. The authors suggested clonal diversity may have been underestimated. No day 14 peak-response samples were available, so repertoires were characterized only after the peak T cell response.

The CDR3 regions of human TCRbeta chains were subjected to immunosequencing. The study's processing was this. TCRs in the repertoires were matched against a reference library of SARS-CoV-2-specific TCRs that had been generated with the MIRA antigen-specificity platform. Breadth meant the fraction of unique TCRs that were SARS-CoV-2-associated, whereas depth meant the fraction of total T cells that were SARS-CoV-2-associated. Each spike-specific TCR was assigned to its reactive spike region and to a CD4 or CD8 class using the MIRA data. Log10-transformed breadth and depth values were compared by one-way ANOVA with Sidak's multiple comparisons tests. TCRdb took over this immuneACCESS table, retaining in-frame rearrangements with V and J assigned. Such tables are incomplete; in checked studies, under half of the missing clones stem from an unresolved V gene, and the remainder is unexplained. V and J calls plus clone size are reproduced from that table; the DNA served to infer D and trimming. This sample holds 150,000 to 200,000 clones; about nine tenths were observed only once. 2.5% to 3% of the sample rests with the top ten.

Inclusive of the bounding cysteine and phenylalanine, the CDR3 is 15 residues long. The sequence is cut down to CDR3 DNA, 45 bases in frame from base 1. Between the V and J ends, shortened by 0 bases and 2 bases respectively, the junction contains 12 bases. The germline V gene specifies SGHRS as CDR1 and YFSETQ as CDR2. The sample's time point, from its label and the paper: baseline before first vaccination. The vaccinee samples were drawn from two UK trials, COV001 and COV002, one of which was a single-blind randomized controlled phase 2/3 trial testing AZD1222 (ChAdOx1 nCoV-19) in healthy adults. For TCRbeta chain sequencing, PBMC samples from trial participants were taken at day 0 and at day 28 after the second dose. About this clone itself: Its antigen specificity is not known. No per-base quality is available; no much larger clone lies one base away.

The rearrangement combines TRBV5-1 with TRBJ2-7, with TRBD2 as a weak D call on 6 bases. Sequencing used peripheral blood, obtained on day 0 of AZD1222 vaccination. The clonotype comes from an adult in good health. The DNA is as follows: TGCGCCAGCAGCTTGGGCCAGCGGGTAACCTACGAGCAGTACTTC. Its protein is CASSLGQRVTYEQYF.